The TCR beta chain described here comes from a study of blood T cell repertoires in COVID-19. Across the study: Spain, Italy and the United States supplied samples that represented acute and convalescent COVID-19. T cells, B-cell-depleted T cells, or PBMCs supplied cDNA or gDNA.

CDR3 size: 15 residues. Looked up from germline, CDR1 is LNHDA and CDR2 is SQIVND (reference sequence). The V and J ends lost 5 bases and 6 bases respectively, with 19 bases between them. As processed by the authors: Amplified reference gene primers provided the basis for estimating nucleated cell counts. Some clones are missing from TCRdb's copy, which holds only in-frame ones; the method was immunoSEQ multiplex PCR. Clone size and the V and J calls come from that table; the DNA yielded D and trimming. This table holds tens of thousands of clones, roughly 85% found once. The sample holds one count of this clone.

The material sequenced was peripheral blood. The chain is built from TRBV19 and TRBJ1-1, with D perhaps matching TRBD1 (5 bases). This clonotype originated in a human donor in a cohort sampled during active COVID-19. This CDR3 reads CASSHPAPRDSEAFF. The CDR3 DNA reads TGTGCCAGTAGTCATCCGGCCCCCCGGGACTCTGAAGCTTTCTTT.